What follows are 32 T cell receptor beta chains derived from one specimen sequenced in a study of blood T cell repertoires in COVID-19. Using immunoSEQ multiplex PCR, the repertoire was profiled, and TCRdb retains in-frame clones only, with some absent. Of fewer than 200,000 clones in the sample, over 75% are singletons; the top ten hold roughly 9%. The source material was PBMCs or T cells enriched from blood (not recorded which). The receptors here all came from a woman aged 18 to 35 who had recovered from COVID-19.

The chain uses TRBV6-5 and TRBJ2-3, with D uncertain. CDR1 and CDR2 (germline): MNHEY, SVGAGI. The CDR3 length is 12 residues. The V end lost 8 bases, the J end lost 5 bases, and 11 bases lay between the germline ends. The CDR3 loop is CASGRSLDTQYF. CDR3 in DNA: TGTGCCAGCGGCCGCTCGTTAGATACGCAGTATTTT.

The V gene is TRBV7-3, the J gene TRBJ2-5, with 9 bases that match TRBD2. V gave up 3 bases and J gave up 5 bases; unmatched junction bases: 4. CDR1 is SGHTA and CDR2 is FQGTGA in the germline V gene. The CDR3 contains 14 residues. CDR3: CASSFSGSGETQYF. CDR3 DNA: TGTGCCAGCAGCTTTAGCGGGAGCGGTGAGACCCAGTACTTC.

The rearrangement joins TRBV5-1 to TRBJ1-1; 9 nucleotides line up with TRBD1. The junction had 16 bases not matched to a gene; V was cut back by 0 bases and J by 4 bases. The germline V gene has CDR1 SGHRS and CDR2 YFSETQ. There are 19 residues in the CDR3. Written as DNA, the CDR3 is TGCGCCAGCAGCTTGGATGGGCTTAGGACAGGGGATTCGGGCACTGAAGCTTTCTTT. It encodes CASSLDGLRTGDSGTEAFF.

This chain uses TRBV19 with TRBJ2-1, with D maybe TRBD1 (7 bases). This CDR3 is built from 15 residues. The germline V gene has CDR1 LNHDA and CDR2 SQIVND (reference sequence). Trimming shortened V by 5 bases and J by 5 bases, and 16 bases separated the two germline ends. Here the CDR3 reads CASSLQTGRNNEQFF. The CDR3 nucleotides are TGTGCCAGTAGTCTTCAGACAGGGAGGAACAATGAGCAGTTCTTC.

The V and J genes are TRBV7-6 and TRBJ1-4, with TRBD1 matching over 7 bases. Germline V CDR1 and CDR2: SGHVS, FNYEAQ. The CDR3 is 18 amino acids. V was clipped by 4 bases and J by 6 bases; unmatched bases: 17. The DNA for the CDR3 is TGTGCCAGCAGCTCCGCCCGACAGGGCCCCGTCACGGATGAAAAACTGTTTTTT. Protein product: CASSSARQGPVTDEKLFF.

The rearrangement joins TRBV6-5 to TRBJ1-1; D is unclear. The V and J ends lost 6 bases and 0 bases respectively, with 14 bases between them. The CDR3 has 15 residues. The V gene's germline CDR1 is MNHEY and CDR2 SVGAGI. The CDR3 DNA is TGTGCCAGCAGCCCCGGGTCGGTAATGAACACTGAAGCTTTCTTT. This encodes CASSPGSVMNTEAFF.

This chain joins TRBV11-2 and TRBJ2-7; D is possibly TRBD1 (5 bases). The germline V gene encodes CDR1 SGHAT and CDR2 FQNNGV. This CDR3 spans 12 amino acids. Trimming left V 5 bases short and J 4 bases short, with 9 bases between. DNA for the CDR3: TGTGCCAGCAGCCAACAGGCTTACGAGCAGTACTTC. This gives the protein CASSQQAYEQYF.

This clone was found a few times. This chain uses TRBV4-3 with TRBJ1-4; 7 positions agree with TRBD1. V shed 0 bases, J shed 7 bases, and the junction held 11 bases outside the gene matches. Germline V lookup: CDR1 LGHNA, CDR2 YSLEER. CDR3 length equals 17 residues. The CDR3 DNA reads TGCGCCAGCAGCCAAGATTCGGGCAACAGGGGAACTGAAAAACTGTTTTTT. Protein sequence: CASSQDSGNRGTEKLFF.

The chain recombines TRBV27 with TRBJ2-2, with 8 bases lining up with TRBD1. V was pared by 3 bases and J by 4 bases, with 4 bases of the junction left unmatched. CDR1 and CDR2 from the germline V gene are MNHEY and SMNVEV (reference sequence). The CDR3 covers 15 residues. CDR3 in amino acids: CASSFQGAVTGELFF. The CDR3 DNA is TGTGCCAGCAGTTTCCAGGGGGCGGTCACCGGGGAGCTGTTTTTT.

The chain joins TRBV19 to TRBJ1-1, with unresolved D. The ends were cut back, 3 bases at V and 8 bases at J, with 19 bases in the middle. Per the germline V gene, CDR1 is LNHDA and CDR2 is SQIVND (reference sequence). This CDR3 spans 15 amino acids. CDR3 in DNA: TGTGCCAGTAGTATCCAAAGCACCCATACTGTAGAAGCTTTCTTT. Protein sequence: CASSIQSTHTVEAFF.

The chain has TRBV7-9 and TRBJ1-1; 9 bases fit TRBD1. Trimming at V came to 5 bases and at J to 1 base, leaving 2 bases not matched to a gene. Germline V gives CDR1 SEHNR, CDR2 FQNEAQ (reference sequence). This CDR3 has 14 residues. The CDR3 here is CASSQTGGNTEAFF. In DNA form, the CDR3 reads TGTGCCAGCAGCCAGACAGGGGGGAACACTGAAGCTTTCTTT.

DNA for the CDR3: TGTGCCAGCAGGACAGGGGGTAGCGGGGACTACGAGCAGTACTTC. Protein product: CASRTGGSGDYEQYF. The J gene is TRBJ2-7, the V gene TRBV6-1, with D tentatively TRBD1 (9 bases). The germline gives CDR1 MNHNS, CDR2 SASEGT. The CDR3 is made up of 15 amino acids. Trimming shortened V by 6 bases and J by 3 bases, and 18 bases separated the two germline ends.

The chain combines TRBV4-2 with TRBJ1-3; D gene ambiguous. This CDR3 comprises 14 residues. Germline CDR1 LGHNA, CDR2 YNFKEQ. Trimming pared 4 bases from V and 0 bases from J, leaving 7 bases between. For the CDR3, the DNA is TGTGCCAGCAGCCCGGGTGGCTCTGGAAACACCATATATTTT. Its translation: CASSPGGSGNTIYF.

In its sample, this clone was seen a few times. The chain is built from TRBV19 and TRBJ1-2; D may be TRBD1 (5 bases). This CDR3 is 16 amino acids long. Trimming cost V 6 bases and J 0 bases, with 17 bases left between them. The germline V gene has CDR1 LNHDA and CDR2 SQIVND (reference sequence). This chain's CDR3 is CASSHLRTRTNYGYTF. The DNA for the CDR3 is TGTGCCAGTAGCCACCTCCGGACACGGACTAACTATGGCTACACCTTC.

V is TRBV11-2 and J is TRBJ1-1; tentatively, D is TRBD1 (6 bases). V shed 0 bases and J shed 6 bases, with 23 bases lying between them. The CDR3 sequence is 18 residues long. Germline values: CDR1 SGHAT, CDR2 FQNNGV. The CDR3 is CASSLDFSGGNLVSEAFF. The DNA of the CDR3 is TGTGCCAGCAGCTTAGATTTTTCGGGGGGCAATCTGGTCTCTGAAGCTTTCTTT.

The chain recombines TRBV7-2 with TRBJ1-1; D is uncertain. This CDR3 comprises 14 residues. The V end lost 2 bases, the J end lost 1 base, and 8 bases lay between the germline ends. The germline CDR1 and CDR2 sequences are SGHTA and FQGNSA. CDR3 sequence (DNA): TGTGCCAGCAGCTTATTACCGGGGAACACTGAAGCTTTCTTT. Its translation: CASSLLPGNTEAFF.

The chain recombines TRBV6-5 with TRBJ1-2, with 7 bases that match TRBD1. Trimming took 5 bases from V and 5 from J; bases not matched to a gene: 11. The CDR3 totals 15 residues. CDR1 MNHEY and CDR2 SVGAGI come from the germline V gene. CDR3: CASSTTGDGGYGYTF. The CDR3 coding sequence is TGTGCCAGCAGTACAACAGGGGATGGGGGTTATGGCTACACCTTC.

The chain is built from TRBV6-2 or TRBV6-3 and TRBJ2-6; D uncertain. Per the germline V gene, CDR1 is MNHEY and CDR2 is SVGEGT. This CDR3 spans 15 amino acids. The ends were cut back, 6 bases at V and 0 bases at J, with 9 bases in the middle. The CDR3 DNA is TGTGCCAGCAGCTATAGTAGCTCTGGGGCCAACGTCCTGACTTTC. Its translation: CASSYSSSGANVLTF.

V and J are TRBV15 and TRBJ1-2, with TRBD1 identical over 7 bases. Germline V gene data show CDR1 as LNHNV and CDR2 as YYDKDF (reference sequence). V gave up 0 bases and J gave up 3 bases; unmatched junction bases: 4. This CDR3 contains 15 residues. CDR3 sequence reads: CATSRETGIDYGYTF. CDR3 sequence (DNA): TGTGCCACCAGCAGAGAGACAGGGATTGACTATGGCTACACCTTC.

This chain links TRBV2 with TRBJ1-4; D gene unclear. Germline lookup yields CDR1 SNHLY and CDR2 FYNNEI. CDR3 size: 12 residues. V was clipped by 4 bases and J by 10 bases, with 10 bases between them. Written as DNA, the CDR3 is TGTGCCAGCAGTGCTTTTCTCGGAAAACTGTTTTTT. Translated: CASSAFLGKLFF.

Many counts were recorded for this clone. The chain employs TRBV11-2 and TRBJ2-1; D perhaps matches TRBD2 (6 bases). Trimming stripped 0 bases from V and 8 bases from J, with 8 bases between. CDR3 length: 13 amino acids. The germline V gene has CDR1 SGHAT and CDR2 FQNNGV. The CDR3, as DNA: TGTGCCAGCAGCTTAGACCCGGGGGATGAGCAGTTCTTC. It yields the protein CASSLDPGDEQFF.

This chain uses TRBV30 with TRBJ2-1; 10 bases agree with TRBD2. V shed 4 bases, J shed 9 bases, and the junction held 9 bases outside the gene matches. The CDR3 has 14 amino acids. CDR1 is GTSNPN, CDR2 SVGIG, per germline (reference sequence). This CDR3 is CAWKWLAGASEQFF. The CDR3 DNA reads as TGTGCCTGGAAATGGCTAGCGGGAGCGAGTGAGCAGTTCTTC.

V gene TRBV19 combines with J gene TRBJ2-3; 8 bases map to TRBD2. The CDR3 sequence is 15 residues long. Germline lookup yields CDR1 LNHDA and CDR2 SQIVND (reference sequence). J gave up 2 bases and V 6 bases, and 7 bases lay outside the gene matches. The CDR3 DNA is TGTGCCAGTAGGTTCGCGGGGGGATCCACAGATACGCAGTATTTT. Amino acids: CASRFAGGSTDTQYF.

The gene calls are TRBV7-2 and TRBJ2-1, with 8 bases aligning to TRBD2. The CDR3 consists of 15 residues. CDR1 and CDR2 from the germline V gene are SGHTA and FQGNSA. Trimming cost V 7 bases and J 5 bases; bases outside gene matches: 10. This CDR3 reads CASTDRLASNNEQFF. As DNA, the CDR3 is TGTGCCAGCACAGATAGACTAGCGTCCAACAATGAGCAGTTCTTC.

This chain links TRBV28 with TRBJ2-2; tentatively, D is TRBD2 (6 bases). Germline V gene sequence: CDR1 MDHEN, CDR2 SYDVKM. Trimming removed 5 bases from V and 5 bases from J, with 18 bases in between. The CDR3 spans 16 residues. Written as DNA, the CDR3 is TGTGCCAGCAGTGCGTTGATCGGGGCGGGAACCGGGGAGCTGTTTTTT. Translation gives CASSALIGAGTGELFF.

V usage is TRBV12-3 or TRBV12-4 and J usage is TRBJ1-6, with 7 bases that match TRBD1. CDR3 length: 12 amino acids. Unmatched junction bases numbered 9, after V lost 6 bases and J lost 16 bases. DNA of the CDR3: TGTGCCAGCAGCTCTACCACAGGGGATCTCCACTTT. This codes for CASSSTTGDLHF.

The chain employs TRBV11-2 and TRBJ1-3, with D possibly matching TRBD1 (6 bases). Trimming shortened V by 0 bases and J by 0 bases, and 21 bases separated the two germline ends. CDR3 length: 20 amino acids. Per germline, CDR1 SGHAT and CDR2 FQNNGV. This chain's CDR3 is CASSLDLGQGSLSSGNTIYF. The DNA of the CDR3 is TGTGCCAGCAGCTTAGATTTGGGGCAGGGGAGCCTTAGCTCTGGAAACACCATATATTTT.

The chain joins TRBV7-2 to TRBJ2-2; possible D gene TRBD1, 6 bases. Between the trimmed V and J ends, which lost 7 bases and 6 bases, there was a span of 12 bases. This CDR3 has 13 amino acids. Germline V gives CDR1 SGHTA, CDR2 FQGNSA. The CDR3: CASIRGPPGELFF. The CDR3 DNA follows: TGTGCCAGCATCAGGGGCCCCCCCGGGGAGCTGTTTTTT.

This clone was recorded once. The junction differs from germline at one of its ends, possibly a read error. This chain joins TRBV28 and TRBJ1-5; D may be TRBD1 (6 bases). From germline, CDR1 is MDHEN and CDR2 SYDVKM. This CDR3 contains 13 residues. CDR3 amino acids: CASTRGINQPQHF. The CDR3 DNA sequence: TGTGCAAGCACCAGGGGTATTAATCAGCCCCAGCATTTT. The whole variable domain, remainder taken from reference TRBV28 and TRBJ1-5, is DVKVTQSSRYLVKRTGEKVFLECVQDMDHENMFWYRQDPGLGLRLIYFSYDVKMKEKGDIPEGYSVSREKKERFSLILESASTNQTSMYLCASTRGINQPQHFGDGTRLSIL.

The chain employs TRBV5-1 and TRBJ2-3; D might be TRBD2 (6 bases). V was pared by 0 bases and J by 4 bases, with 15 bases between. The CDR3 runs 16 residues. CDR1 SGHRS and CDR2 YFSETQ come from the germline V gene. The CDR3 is CASSLGGGDSADTQYF. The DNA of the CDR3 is TGCGCCAGCAGCTTGGGGGGAGGAGATAGTGCAGATACGCAGTATTTT. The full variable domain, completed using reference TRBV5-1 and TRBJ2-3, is KAGVTQTPRYLIKTRGQQVTLSCSPISGHRSVSWYQQTPGQGLQFLFEYFSETQRNKGNFPGRFSGRQFSNSRSEMNVSTLELGDSALYLCASSLGGGDSADTQYFGPGTRLTVL.

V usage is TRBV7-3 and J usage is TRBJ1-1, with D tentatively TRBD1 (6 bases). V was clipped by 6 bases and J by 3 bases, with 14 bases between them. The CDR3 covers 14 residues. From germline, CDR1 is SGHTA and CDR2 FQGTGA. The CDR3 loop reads CASSATGLDTEAFF. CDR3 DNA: TGTGCCAGCAGTGCTACAGGGCTGGACACTGAAGCTTTCTTT.

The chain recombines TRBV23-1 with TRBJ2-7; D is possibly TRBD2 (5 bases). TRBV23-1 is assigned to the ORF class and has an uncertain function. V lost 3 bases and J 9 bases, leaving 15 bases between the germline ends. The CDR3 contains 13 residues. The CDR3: CASSQEVSKGQYF. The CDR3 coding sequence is TGCGCCAGCAGTCAGGAGGTTAGTAAAGGGCAGTACTTC.